The T cell receptor (beta chain) under discussion was sequenced for a study of a mutant IDH1 vaccine in newly diagnosed glioma. Study information: Each patient was administered eight vaccinations, scheduled in weeks 1, 3, 5, 7, 11, 15, 19 and 23. Vaccines were begun 4-6 weeks after radiotherapy alone, or with temozolomide cycles. Study conclusions and caveats: Immune responses induced by the vaccine were seen in 93.3% of patients, spanning multiple MHC alleles.

The CDR3 is 13 amino acids. Trimming cost V 2 bases and J 10 bases, with 17 bases left between them. CDR1 is SQVTM and CDR2 is ANQGSEA in the germline V gene. The table came from immunoSEQ multiplex PCR; TCRdb's copy has only in-frame clones and leaves some out. The sample includes around 62,000 clones, approximately 90% seen only once; the top ten take 1.5% to 2.5%. Details on this clone: The antigen is not known.

Described time point: week 11, during vaccination. All doses held 300 ug of mutant IDH1 20-mer peptide, with topical imiquimod. Astrocytomas that were new, WHO grade 3 or 4, IDH1-mutant and ATRX-lost were present in the donors. The chain has TRBV29-1 and TRBJ1-1, with a tentative D call TRBD1 (5 bases). This TCR was recovered from a man between 35 and 55 years old with glioma. Sequencing was performed on PBMCs, taken from a glioma patient whose treatment included an IDH1 peptide vaccine. The CDR3 nucleotides read TGCAGCGTTGAACCCCTCGGCGACAGACGAGCTTTCTTT. Its protein product is CSVEPLGDRRAFF.